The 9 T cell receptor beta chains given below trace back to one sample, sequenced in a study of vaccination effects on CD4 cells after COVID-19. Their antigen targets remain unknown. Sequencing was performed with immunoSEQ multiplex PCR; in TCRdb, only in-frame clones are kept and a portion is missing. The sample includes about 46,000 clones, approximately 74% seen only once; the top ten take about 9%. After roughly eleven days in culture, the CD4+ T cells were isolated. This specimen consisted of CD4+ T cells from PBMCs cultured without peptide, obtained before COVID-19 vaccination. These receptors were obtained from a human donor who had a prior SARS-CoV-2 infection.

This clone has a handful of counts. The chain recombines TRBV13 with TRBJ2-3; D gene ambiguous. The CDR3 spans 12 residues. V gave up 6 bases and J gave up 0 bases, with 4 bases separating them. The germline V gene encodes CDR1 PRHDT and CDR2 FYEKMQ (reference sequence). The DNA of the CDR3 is TGTGCCAGCAGTCGGAGCACAGATACGCAGTATTTT. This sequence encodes CASSRSTDTQYF.

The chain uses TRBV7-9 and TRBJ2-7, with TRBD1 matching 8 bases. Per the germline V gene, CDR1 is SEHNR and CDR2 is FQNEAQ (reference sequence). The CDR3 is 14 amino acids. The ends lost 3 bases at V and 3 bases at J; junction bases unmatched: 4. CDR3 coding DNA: TGTGCCAGCAGCTTTCCGGACAGGGTCTACGAGCAGTACTTC. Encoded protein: CASSFPDRVYEQYF.

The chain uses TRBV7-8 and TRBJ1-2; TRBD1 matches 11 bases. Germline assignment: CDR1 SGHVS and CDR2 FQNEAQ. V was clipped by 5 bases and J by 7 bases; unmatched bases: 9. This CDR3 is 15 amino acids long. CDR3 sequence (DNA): TGTGCCAGCAGCACTCGGACAGGGGGCCAAGTTGGCTACACCTTC. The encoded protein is CASSTRTGGQVGYTF. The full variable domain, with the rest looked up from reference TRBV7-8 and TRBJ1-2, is GAGVSQSPRYKVAKRGQDVALRCDPISGHVSLFWYQQALGQGPEFLTYFQNEAQLDKSGLPSDRFFAERPEGSVSTLKIQRTQQEDSAVYLCASSTRTGGQVGYTFGSGTRLTVV.

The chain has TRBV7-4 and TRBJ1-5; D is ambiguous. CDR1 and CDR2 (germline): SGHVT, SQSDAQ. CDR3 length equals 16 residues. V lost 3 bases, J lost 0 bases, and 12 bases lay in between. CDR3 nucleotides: TGTGCCAGCAGCTTTCTATACTCATATAGCAATCAGCCCCAGCATTTT. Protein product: CASSFLYSYSNQPQHF. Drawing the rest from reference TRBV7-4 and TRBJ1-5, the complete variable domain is GAGVSQSPRYKVAKRGRDVALRCDSISGHVTLYWYRQTLGQGSEVLTYSQSDAQRDKSGRPSGRFSAERPERSVSTLKIQRTEQGDSAVYLCASSFLYSYSNQPQHFGDGTRLSIL.

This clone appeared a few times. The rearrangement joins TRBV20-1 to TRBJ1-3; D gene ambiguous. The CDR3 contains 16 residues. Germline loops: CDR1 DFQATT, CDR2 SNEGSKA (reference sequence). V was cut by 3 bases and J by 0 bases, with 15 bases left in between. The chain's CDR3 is CSASAPSTFSGNTIYF. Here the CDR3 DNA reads TGCAGTGCTAGTGCGCCTAGCACTTTCTCTGGAAACACCATATATTTT.

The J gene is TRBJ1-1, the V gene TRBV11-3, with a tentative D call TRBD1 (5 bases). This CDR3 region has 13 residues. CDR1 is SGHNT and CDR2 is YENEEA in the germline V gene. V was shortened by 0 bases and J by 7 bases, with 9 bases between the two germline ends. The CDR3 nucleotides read TGTGCCAGCAGCTTAGATTTCACAGGTGAAGCTTTCTTT. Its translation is CASSLDFTGEAFF.

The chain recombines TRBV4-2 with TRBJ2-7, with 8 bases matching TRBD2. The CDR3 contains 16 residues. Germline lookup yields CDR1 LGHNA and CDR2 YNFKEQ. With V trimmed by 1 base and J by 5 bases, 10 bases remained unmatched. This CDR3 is CASSQGRPGGANEQYF. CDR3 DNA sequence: TGTGCCAGCAGCCAAGGCCGACCCGGGGGGGCAAACGAGCAGTACTTC.

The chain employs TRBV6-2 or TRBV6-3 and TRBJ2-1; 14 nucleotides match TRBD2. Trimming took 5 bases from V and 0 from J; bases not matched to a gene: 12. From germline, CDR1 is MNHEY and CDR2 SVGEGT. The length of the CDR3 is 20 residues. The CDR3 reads CASSPQPGTSGGSSYNEQFF. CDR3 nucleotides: TGTGCCAGCAGTCCCCAGCCCGGGACTAGCGGGGGCAGCTCCTACAATGAGCAGTTCTTC.

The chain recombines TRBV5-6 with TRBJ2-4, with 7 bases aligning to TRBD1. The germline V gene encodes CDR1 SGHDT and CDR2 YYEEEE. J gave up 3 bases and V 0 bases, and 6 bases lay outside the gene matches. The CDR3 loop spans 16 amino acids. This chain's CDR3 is CASSLAAGGGKNIQYF. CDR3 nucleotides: TGTGCCAGCAGCTTGGCCGCAGGGGGTGGCAAAAACATTCAGTACTTC.